Following are 7 T cell receptor beta chains from one sample sequenced in a study of blood T cell repertoires in COVID-19. Sequenced by immunoSEQ multiplex PCR; TCRdb stores in-frame clones only, minus some. The sample comprises around 620,000 clones, 80% to 90% of which are singletons, and roughly 0.25% rests with the top ten. The sample consisted of peripheral blood. The source is a woman between 18 and 29 years old with acute or convalescent COVID-19.

The rearrangement uses TRBV19 and TRBJ1-2, with 8 bases that match TRBD1. The CDR3 length is 14 residues. V was pared by 3 bases and J by 4 bases, with 4 bases of the junction left unmatched. Germline loops: CDR1 LNHDA, CDR2 SQIVND (reference sequence). As DNA, the CDR3 is TGTGCCAGTAGTATCAGGGGGCCCTCCTATGGCTACACCTTC. It is translated as CASSIRGPSYGYTF.

This clone was found a few times. The chain recombines TRBV5-1 with TRBJ1-3; D is ambiguous. CDR1 is SGHRS and CDR2 is YFSETQ in the germline V gene. The CDR3 runs 14 residues. The V end lost 0 bases, the J end lost 0 bases, and 4 bases lay between the germline ends. DNA for the CDR3: TGCGCCAGCAGCTTGGAGCCCTCTGGAAACACCATATATTTT. This translates into CASSLEPSGNTIYF.

The rearrangement links TRBV19 to TRBJ1-3; the D gene is possibly TRBD1 (6 bases). CDR1 LNHDA and CDR2 SQIVND come from the germline V gene (reference sequence). V lost 4 bases and J 0 bases, leaving 19 bases between the germline ends. The CDR3 sequence is 18 residues long. The CDR3 loop is CASSSITRGQFSGNTIYF. CDR3 nucleotides: TGTGCCAGTAGTAGCATAACCAGGGGACAATTCTCTGGAAACACCATATATTTT.

The chain is built from TRBV9 and TRBJ2-5, with unresolved D. The CDR3 covers 14 residues. V shed 4 bases and J shed 4 bases, with 14 bases lying between them. The germline CDR1 and CDR2 sequences are SGDLS and YYNGEE. The CDR3 nucleotides are TGTGCCAGCAGCCCCCTAGTTGTGGGAGAGACCCAGTACTTC. As protein: CASSPLVVGETQYF.

V is TRBV11-2 and J is TRBJ1-2; D unclear. This CDR3 is 13 amino acids long. V was pared by 5 bases and J by 7 bases, with 14 bases between. The germline V gene has CDR1 SGHAT and CDR2 FQNNGV. In nucleotides, the CDR3 is TGTGCCAGCAGCCCCGCTAGACCGGGTGGCTACACCTTC. This encodes CASSPARPGGYTF.

Only one count was recorded for this clone. Here the CDR3 DNA reads TGCGCCAGCAGCTTGGAAGGGGAATCATCTGGAAACACCATATATTTT. Encoded protein: CASSLEGESSGNTIYF. The V gene is TRBV5-1, the J gene TRBJ1-3, with a possible D match to TRBD1 (5 bases). V lost 0 bases to trimming and J lost 1 base, with 11 bases between them. This CDR3 region has 16 residues. The germline V gene has CDR1 SGHRS and CDR2 YFSETQ.

The chain is built from TRBV25-1 and TRBJ1-5; TRBD1 agrees at 9 bases. V dropped 6 bases and J dropped 3; count of bases not matched to a gene: 3. There are 14 residues in the CDR3. Germline lookup yields CDR1 MGHDK and CDR2 SYGVNS. CDR3: CASSDRGYNQPQHF. CDR3 DNA sequence: TGTGCCAGCAGCGACAGGGGGTACAATCAGCCCCAGCATTTT.